This TCR beta chain was recovered during a study of cytomegalovirus exposure and HLA in healthy donors. TCRdb's table, derived via immunoSEQ multiplex PCR, lists solely in-frame clones and lacks some. The repertoire holds about 110,000 clones, with roughly nine tenths as singletons. Germline V lookup: CDR1 DFQATT, CDR2 SNEGSKA (reference sequence). Trimming left V 6 bases short and J 4 bases short, with 10 bases between. The CDR3 has 11 residues. The chain couples TRBV20-1 to TRBJ2-7; D not resolved. Sequencing used PBMCs. The TCR was taken from a woman aged 18 to 35 in good health and CMV-seronegative. This chain's CDR3 is CSARPLYEQYF. CDR3 DNA sequence: TGCAGTGCAAGACCCCTTTACGAGCAGTACTTC.